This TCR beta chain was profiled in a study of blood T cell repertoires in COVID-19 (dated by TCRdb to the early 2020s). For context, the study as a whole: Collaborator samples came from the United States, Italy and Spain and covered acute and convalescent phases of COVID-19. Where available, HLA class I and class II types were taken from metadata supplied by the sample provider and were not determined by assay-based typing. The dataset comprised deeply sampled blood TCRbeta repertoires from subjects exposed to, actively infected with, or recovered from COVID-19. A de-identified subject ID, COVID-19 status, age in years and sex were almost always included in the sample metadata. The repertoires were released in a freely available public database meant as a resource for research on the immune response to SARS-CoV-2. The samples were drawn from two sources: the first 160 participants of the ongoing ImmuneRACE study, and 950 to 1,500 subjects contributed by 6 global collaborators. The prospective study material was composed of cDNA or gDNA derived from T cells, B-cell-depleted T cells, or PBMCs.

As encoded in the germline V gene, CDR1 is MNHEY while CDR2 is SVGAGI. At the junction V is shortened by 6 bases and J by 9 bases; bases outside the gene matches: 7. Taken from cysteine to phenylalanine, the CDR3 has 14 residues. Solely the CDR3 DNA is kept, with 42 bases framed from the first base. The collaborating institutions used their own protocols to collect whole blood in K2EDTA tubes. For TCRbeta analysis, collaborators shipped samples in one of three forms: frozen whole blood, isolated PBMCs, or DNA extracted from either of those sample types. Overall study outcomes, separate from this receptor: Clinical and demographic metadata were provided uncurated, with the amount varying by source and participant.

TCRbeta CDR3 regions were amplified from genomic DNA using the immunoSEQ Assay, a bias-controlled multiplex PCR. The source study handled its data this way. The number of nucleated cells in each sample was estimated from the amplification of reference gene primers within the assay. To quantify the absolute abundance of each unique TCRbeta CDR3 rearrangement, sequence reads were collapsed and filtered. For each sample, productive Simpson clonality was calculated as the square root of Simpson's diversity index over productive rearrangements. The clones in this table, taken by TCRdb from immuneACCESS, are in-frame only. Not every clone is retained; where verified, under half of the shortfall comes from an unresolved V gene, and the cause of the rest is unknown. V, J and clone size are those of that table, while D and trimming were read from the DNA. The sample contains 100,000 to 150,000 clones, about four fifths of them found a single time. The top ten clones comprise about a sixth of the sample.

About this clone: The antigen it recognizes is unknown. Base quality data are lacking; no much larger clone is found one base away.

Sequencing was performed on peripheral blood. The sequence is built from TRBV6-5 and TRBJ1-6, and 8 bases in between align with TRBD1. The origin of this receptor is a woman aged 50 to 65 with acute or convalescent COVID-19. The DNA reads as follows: TGTGCCAGCAGAACCGGGACAGGCCTTTCACCCCTCCACTTT. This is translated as CASRTGTGLSPLHF.